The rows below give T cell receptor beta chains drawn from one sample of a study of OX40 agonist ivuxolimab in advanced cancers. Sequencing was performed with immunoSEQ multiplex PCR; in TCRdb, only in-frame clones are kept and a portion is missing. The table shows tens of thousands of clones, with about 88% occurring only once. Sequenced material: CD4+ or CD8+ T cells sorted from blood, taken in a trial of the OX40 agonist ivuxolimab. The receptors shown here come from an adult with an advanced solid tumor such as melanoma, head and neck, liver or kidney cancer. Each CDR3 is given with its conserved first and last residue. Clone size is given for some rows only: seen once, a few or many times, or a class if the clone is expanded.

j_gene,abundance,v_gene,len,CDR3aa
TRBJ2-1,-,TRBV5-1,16,CASSLRASLTYNEQFF
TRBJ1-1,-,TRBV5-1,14,CASSLWTGNTEAFF
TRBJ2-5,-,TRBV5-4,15,CASSLLAGGRETQYF
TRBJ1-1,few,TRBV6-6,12,CASRGDETEAFF
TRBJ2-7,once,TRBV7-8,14,CASSLRALSYEQYF
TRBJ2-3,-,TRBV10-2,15,CASRLAGVSADTQYF
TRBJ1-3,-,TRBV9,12,CASSGQGNTIYF
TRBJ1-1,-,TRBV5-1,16,CASSFRTGTGNTEAFF
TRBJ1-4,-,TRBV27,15,CASSLSRQGARKLFF
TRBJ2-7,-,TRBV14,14,CASRSSGGSYEQYF
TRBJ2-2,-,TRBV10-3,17,CAISPGVAGANTGELFF
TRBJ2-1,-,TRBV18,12,CASSPLGNEQFF
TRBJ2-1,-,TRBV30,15,CAWRIAALSYNEQFF
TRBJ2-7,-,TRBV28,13,CASSRPGAYEQYF
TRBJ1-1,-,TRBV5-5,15,CASFRQGGMNTEAFF
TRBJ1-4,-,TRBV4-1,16,CASSQEGPKVYEKLFF
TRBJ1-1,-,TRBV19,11,CASRGNTEAFF
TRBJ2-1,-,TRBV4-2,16,CASSQEGGLAGYEQFF
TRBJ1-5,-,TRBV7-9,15,CASSLETGIGQPQHF
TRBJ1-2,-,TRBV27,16,CASSFKWDRGWYGYTF
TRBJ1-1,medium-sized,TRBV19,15,CASSIDGSMNTEAFF
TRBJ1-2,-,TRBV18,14,CASSTDGPNYGYTF
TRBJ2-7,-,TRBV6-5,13,CASSQGATYEQYF
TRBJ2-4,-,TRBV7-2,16,CASSLLGGIAKNIQYF
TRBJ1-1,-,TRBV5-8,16,CASSLWQGALNTEAFF
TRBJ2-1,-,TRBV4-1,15,CASTQAGVSYNEQFF
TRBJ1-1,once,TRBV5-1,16,CASSRTGQGGNTEAFF
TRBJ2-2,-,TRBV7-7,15,CASSERTDSTGELFF
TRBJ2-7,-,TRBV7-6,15,CASSLEGAGAYEQYF
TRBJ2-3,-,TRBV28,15,CASSFPGTGQNTQYF
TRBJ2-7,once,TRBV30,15,CAWSRGDTSSYEQYF
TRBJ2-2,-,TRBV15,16,CATSSRQPWNTGELFF
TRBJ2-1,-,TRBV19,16,CASSTLGTSGDNEQFF
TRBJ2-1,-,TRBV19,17,CASSIALRAGSYNEQFF
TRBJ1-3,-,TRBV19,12,CASAYSGNTIYF
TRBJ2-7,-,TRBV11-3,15,CASSSTGTGHYEQYF
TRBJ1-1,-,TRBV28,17,CASSPSGQGASNTEAFF
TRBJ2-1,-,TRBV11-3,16,CASSPRGGSSYNEQFF
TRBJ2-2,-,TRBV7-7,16,CASSLGQGTNTGELFF
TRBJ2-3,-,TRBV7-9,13,CASSPSGTDTQYF
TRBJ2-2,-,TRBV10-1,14,CASSERPNTGELFF
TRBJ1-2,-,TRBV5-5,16,CASSYQAGTDFYGYTF
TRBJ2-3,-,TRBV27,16,CASSLLGQGGKDTQYF
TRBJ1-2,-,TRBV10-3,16,CAISVPGQDRDYGYTF
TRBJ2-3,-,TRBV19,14,CASSTGTATDTQYF
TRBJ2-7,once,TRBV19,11,CATGQNYEQYF